The 8 T cell receptor beta chains presented below share a single source sample, sequenced in a study of cytomegalovirus exposure and HLA in healthy donors. Use of 60 Vbeta and 13 Jbeta primers characterized the PCR. The table came from immunoSEQ multiplex PCR; TCRdb's copy has only in-frame clones and leaves some out. This table has tens of thousands of clones, roughly 70% appearing once. What was sequenced was PBMCs. The receptors shown here come from a woman aged 45-60 years in good health and CMV-seropositive.

This clone has just one count. The rearrangement joins TRBV19 to TRBJ2-7; TRBD1 agrees at 10 bases. This CDR3 spans 15 amino acids. V shed 3 bases, J shed 5 bases, and the junction held 7 bases outside the gene matches. Germline values: CDR1 LNHDA, CDR2 SQIVND (reference sequence). This CDR3 reads CASSMGTGVGNEQYF. DNA of the CDR3: TGTGCCAGTAGTATGGGGACAGGGGTAGGAAACGAGCAGTACTTC.

This clone was counted a few times. As DNA, the CDR3 is TGTGCCAGTAGTGTTATCCCGGGACAGGGTATGACTGAAGCTTTCTTT. This translates into CASSVIPGQGMTEAFF. This chain connects TRBV19 to TRBJ1-1; 9 bases map to TRBD1. This CDR3 spans 16 amino acids. Losses at the gene ends were 5 bases for V and 5 bases for J; bases not matched to a gene: 12. Germline CDR1 reads LNHDA; CDR2 reads SQIVND (reference sequence). The whole variable domain, remainder taken from reference TRBV19 and TRBJ1-1, is DGGITQSPKYLFRKEGQNVTLSCEQNLNHDAMYWYRQDPGQGLRLIYYSQIVNDFQKGDIAEGYSVSREKKESFPLTVTSAQKNPTAFYLCASSVIPGQGMTEAFFGQGTRLTVV.

This clone was seen once. In DNA, the CDR3 is TGTGCCAGCAGCACGATAGCGACGAGCTCCTACAATGAGCAGTTCTTC. Translating gives CASSTIATSSYNEQFF. V and J are TRBV5-6 and TRBJ2-1; a possible D gene is TRBD2 (5 bases). There are 16 residues in the CDR3. Germline CDR1 and CDR2: SGHDT and YYEEEE. V gave up 4 bases and J gave up 0 bases, with 14 bases separating them.

The chain has TRBV5-1 and TRBJ2-3; maybe TRBD2 (6 bases). V lost 7 bases and J lost 6, with 12 bases in between. Germline CDR1 is SGHRS and CDR2 is YFSETQ. The CDR3 runs 12 residues. CDR3 DNA: TGCGCCAGCTCCCTGGCGGGGGATACGCAGTATTTT. It codes for CASSLAGDTQYF.

V is TRBV28 and J is TRBJ2-5; 9 positions agree with TRBD1. The DNA matches TRBJ2-7 better at its end, which makes the J call doubtful. The CDR3 loop spans 15 amino acids. Germline assignment: CDR1 MDHEN and CDR2 SYDVKM. The DNA for the CDR3 is TGTGCCAGCAGTAGAGACAGGGGGTTATCCTACGAGCAGTACTTC. Protein sequence: CASSRDRGLSYEQYF.

V and J are TRBV2 and TRBJ2-6, with D possibly matching TRBD2 (6 bases). Germline V lookup: CDR1 SNHLY, CDR2 FYNNEI. V was clipped by 6 bases and J by 4 bases, with 19 bases between them. This CDR3 comprises 17 residues. CDR3 in DNA: TGTGCCAGCAGCGCCAGCTTGTTACGGGGGGGGGCCAACGTCCTGACTTTC. Its protein product is CASSASLLRGGANVLTF.

The chain combines TRBV11-3 with TRBJ2-7, with D maybe TRBD1 (8 bases). Trimming shortened V by 1 base and J by 2 bases, and 12 bases separated the two germline ends. From germline, CDR1 is SGHNT and CDR2 YENEEA. The CDR3 contains 15 residues. The CDR3 protein is CASSLVQGGAYEQYF. The CDR3 nucleotides are TGTGCCAGCAGCTTAGTACAGGGGGGGGCCTACGAGCAGTACTTC.

The rearrangement uses TRBV6-5 and TRBJ2-7; 7 nucleotides agree with TRBD2. Germline V gene lookup returns CDR1 MNHEY and CDR2 SVGAGI. V dropped 0 bases and J dropped 7; count of bases not matched to a gene: 3. The CDR3 runs 13 residues. The CDR3 is CASSYSRAGEQYF. CDR3 bases: TGTGCCAGCAGTTACTCGAGAGCGGGGGAGCAGTACTTC.